The rows below give T cell receptor beta chains drawn from one sample of a study of OX40 agonist ivuxolimab in advanced cancers. Profiled with immunoSEQ multiplex PCR; TCRdb holds only in-frame clones, not every one. The profile shows under 70,000 clones, roughly 85% of them singletons. The starting material was CD4+ or CD8+ T cells sorted from blood, obtained in a trial of the OX40 agonist ivuxolimab. These TCRs come from an adult with an advanced solid tumor such as melanoma, head and neck, liver or kidney cancer. The CDR3 runs from the conserved cysteine through the conserved F or W. The listing skips clone size in some rows; elsewhere it reads once, few, many or a size class.

v_call: TRBV19
j_call: TRBJ2-1
clone_size: .
cdr3_aa: CASRLAAYNEQFF

v_call: TRBV7-9
j_call: TRBJ2-7
clone_size: .
cdr3_aa: CASSLGQVSYEQYF

v_call: TRBV27
j_call: TRBJ2-1
clone_size: few
cdr3_aa: CASSSYSGGKGGEQFF

v_call: TRBV5-1
j_call: TRBJ2-1
clone_size: .
cdr3_aa: CASSLGAGRWSEQFF

v_call: TRBV28
j_call: TRBJ2-1
clone_size: .
cdr3_aa: CASSFQLGTAYNEQFF

v_call: TRBV7-8
j_call: TRBJ2-2
clone_size: .
cdr3_aa: CASSLAISNGELFF

v_call: TRBV5-1
j_call: TRBJ2-5
clone_size: .
cdr3_aa: CASSPTSTQETQYF

v_call: TRBV6-5
j_call: TRBJ1-5
clone_size: .
cdr3_aa: CASSPGTGFNQPQHF

v_call: TRBV18
j_call: .
clone_size: .
cdr3_aa: CASSHGSSYEQYF

v_call: TRBV29-1
j_call: TRBJ2-7
clone_size: .
cdr3_aa: CSVEEGYEQYF

v_call: TRBV11-2
j_call: TRBJ2-1
clone_size: once
cdr3_aa: CASSYSDNEQFF

v_call: TRBV5-1
j_call: TRBJ2-7
clone_size: once
cdr3_aa: CASSSGQGGGEQYF

v_call: TRBV5-4
j_call: TRBJ1-6
clone_size: .
cdr3_aa: CASSYGRGRNSPLHF

v_call: TRBV7-3
j_call: TRBJ2-3
clone_size: .
cdr3_aa: CASSSRADTQYF

v_call: TRBV6-5
j_call: TRBJ1-1
clone_size: .
cdr3_aa: CASGSGGLYTEAFF

v_call: TRBV29-1
j_call: TRBJ1-1
clone_size: .
cdr3_aa: CSVERQTANTEAFF

v_call: TRBV4-1
j_call: TRBJ1-4
clone_size: .
cdr3_aa: CASSQDATNEKLFF

v_call: TRBV28
j_call: TRBJ1-1
clone_size: .
cdr3_aa: CASSQDRVAEAFF

v_call: TRBV7-2
j_call: TRBJ2-5
clone_size: .
cdr3_aa: CASSLSEQETQYF

v_call: TRBV5-1
j_call: TRBJ2-3
clone_size: .
cdr3_aa: CASRRGSQGYTDTQYF

v_call: TRBV11-1
j_call: TRBJ2-7
clone_size: .
cdr3_aa: CASSLARGGSYEQYF

v_call: TRBV19
j_call: TRBJ2-2
clone_size: .
cdr3_aa: CASSILGNGELFF

v_call: TRBV28
j_call: TRBJ2-5
clone_size: .
cdr3_aa: CASSSPFTGGAKETQYF

v_call: TRBV27
j_call: TRBJ2-2
clone_size: few
cdr3_aa: CASSFRTSVTLGELFF

v_call: TRBV5-6
j_call: TRBJ1-6
clone_size: few
cdr3_aa: CASSLRGPGQGYSPLHF

v_call: TRBV2
j_call: TRBJ1-4
clone_size: .
cdr3_aa: CASTRRDGEKLFF

v_call: TRBV5-6
j_call: TRBJ2-7
clone_size: .
cdr3_aa: CASSPGRVSYEQYF

v_call: TRBV4-1
j_call: TRBJ2-7
clone_size: .
cdr3_aa: CASSQSGQGVYEQYF

v_call: TRBV7-2
j_call: TRBJ1-2
clone_size: .
cdr3_aa: CASSQVSGTRGGYTF

v_call: TRBV27
j_call: TRBJ1-2
clone_size: once
cdr3_aa: CASSFHKNYGYTF

v_call: TRBV12-5
j_call: TRBJ2-5
clone_size: .
cdr3_aa: CASGSGLAGVQETQYF

v_call: TRBV9
j_call: TRBJ2-3
clone_size: .
cdr3_aa: CASSVSLAGVTDTQYF

v_call: TRBV9
j_call: TRBJ2-3
clone_size: .
cdr3_aa: CASNAGETDTQYF

v_call: TRBV2
j_call: TRBJ2-1
clone_size: .
cdr3_aa: CALKRGANNEQFF

v_call: TRBV5-1
j_call: TRBJ2-1
clone_size: .
cdr3_aa: CASSLQGRNEQFF

v_call: TRBV28
j_call: TRBJ2-1
clone_size: .
cdr3_aa: CASSTSQGDNEQFF

v_call: TRBV7-3
j_call: TRBJ2-7
clone_size: once
cdr3_aa: CASSLMDGSEQYF

v_call: TRBV5-1
j_call: TRBJ2-2
clone_size: .
cdr3_aa: CASSGLGTGELFF

v_call: TRBV27
j_call: TRBJ1-2
clone_size: once
cdr3_aa: CASSALGWGYTF

v_call: TRBV6-5
j_call: TRBJ2-1
clone_size: .
cdr3_aa: CASRGTGGNEQFF

v_call: TRBV4-2
j_call: TRBJ2-1
clone_size: .
cdr3_aa: CASSQLTRDNEQFF

v_call: TRBV11-2
j_call: TRBJ2-2
clone_size: .
cdr3_aa: CASSLEPLGATPGELFF

v_call: TRBV4-2
j_call: TRBJ2-1
clone_size: once
cdr3_aa: CASSRQREDTYNEQFF

v_call: TRBV7-9
j_call: TRBJ2-7
clone_size: .
cdr3_aa: CASSGTASYEQYF

v_call: TRBV2
j_call: TRBJ1-1
clone_size: .
cdr3_aa: CASSDLRGGTEAFF

v_call: TRBV7-9
j_call: TRBJ1-1
clone_size: .
cdr3_aa: CASSSDRGRPVRNTEAFF

v_call: TRBV11-2
j_call: TRBJ2-7
clone_size: .
cdr3_aa: CASSLQAGEQYF

v_call: TRBV5-6
j_call: TRBJ2-5
clone_size: .
cdr3_aa: CASSQYRDIRGAQYF

v_call: TRBV7-2
j_call: TRBJ2-5
clone_size: .
cdr3_aa: CASSLFESETQYF

v_call: TRBV16
j_call: TRBJ2-1
clone_size: .
cdr3_aa: CASSQSRGGRNEQFF

v_call: TRBV29-1
j_call: TRBJ2-2
clone_size: .
cdr3_aa: CSARASGFNTGELFF

v_call: TRBV7-2
j_call: TRBJ1-5
clone_size: .
cdr3_aa: CASSLGRNSNQPQHF

v_call: TRBV6-5
j_call: TRBJ1-1
clone_size: .
cdr3_aa: CASSRSDSEAFF

v_call: TRBV4-1
j_call: TRBJ2-5
clone_size: .
cdr3_aa: CASSQGTVRETQYF